Listed below are T cell receptor beta chains from one sample, sequenced in a study of T cell responses to AZD1222 COVID-19 vaccine. Data came from immunoSEQ multiplex PCR; TCRdb stores just in-frame clones and leaves some out. The sample shows 100,000 to 150,000 clones, roughly 89% of them seen only once. Sequenced material: peripheral blood, taken on day 0 of AZD1222 vaccination. These receptor sequences come from an adult in good health. Both conserved end residues are trimmed from each CDR3. Some rows have no size entry. The others give once, few or many, or a class for an expanded clone.

V gene	J gene	clone size	CDR3 protein
TRBV6-5	TRBJ1-1	-	ASSPTVNTEAF
TRBV12-3/TRBV12-4	TRBJ2-2	-	ASNLGGTGELF
TRBV6-2/TRBV6-3	TRBJ1-4	once	ASSKSGQVIEKLF
TRBV19	TRBJ1-6	few	ASSGGQNNSPLH
TRBV10-3	TRBJ2-5	-	AISESETSGRGETQY
TRBV4-1	TRBJ2-1	few	ASSQLGLAGASSYNEQF
TRBV6-5	TRBJ2-2	-	ASSYSRGAGTGELF
TRBV5-4	TRBJ2-7	once	ASSAERGDYEQY
TRBV9	TRBJ1-3	-	ASSPTVGDSGNTIY
TRBV5-8	TRBJ2-2	-	ASSEKSPVLYTGELF
TRBV3-1/TRBV3-2	TRBJ2-3	-	ASSHDTDTQY
TRBV30	TRBJ1-6	-	AWSVLPPGQGNSPLH
TRBV5-1	TRBJ2-1	-	ASSDLAGALQF
TRBV2	TRBJ1-6	medium-sized	ASRETGTEYNSPLH
TRBV7-7	TRBJ2-2	few	ASSLDSGGLNTGELF
TRBV2	TRBJ1-4	-	ASSGRQGSNEKLF
TRBV27	TRBJ2-4	-	ASSPLRGGKNIQY
TRBV5-1	TRBJ1-5	-	ASSRSGQSRETQH
TRBV30	TRBJ2-3	-	AWSVLGRTDTQY
TRBV11-2	TRBJ1-6	-	ASSLDLVAPLH
TRBV24-1	TRBJ2-5	-	ATSDLGTGVEETQY
TRBV6-5	TRBJ2-7	once	ASKRDRDVYEQY
TRBV19	TRBJ2-7	-	ASSRTGGDSSYEQY
TRBV5-1	TRBJ1-3	-	ASSLGQVENTIY